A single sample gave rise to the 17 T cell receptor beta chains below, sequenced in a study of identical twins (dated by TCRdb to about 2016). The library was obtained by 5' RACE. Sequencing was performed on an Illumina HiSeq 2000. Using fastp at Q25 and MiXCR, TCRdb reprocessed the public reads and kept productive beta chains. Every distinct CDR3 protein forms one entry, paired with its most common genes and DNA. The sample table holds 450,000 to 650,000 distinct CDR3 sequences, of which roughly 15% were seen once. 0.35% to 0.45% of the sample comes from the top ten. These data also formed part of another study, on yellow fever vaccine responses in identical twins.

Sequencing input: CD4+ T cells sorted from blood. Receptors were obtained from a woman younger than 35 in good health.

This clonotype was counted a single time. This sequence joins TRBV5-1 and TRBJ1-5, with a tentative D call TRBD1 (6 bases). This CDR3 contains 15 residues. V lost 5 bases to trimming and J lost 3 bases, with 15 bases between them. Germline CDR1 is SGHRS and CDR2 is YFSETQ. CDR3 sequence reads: CASRYDQGSNQPQHF. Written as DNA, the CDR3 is TGCGCCAGCAGGTATGATCAGGGGTCCAATCAGCCCCAGCATTTT.

In DNA, the CDR3 is TGTGCCAGCAGTTTCTGGGACGGAAGACAGTACTTC. Its translation: CASSFWDGRQYF. V and J are TRBV12-3 or TRBV12-4 and TRBJ2-5, with D perhaps TRBD1 or TRBD2 (5 bases each). Trimming cost V 3 bases and J 11 bases, with 13 bases left between them. CDR3 length: 12 amino acids.

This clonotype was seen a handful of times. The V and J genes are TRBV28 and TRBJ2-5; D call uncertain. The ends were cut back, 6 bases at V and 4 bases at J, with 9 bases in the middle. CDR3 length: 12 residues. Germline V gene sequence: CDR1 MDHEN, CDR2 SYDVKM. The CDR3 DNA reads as TGTGCCAGCAGCTCGGCCCCAGAGACCCAGTACTTC. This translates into CASSSAPETQYF.

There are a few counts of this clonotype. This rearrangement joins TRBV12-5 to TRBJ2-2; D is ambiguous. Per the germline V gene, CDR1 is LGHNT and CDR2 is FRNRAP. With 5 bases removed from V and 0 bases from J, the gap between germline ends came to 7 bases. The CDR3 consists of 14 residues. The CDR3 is CASGPDSNTGELFF. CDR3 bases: TGTGCTAGTGGTCCAGACTCGAACACCGGGGAGCTGTTTTTT.

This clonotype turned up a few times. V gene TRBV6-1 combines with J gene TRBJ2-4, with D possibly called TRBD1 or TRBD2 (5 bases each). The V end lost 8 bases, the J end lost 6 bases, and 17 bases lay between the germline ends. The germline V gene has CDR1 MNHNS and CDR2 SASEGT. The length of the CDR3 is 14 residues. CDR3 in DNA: TGTGCCAGCCTACACCGGGACGGCATAAACATTCAGTACTTC. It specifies CASLHRDGINIQYF.

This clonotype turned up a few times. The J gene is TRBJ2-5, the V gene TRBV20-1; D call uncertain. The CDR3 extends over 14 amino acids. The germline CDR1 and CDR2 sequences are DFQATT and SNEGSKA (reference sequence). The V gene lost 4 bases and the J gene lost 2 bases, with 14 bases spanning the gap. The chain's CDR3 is CSAIRLVAQETQYF. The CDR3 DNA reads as TGCAGTGCTATTAGACTTGTTGCACAAGAGACCCAGTACTTC.

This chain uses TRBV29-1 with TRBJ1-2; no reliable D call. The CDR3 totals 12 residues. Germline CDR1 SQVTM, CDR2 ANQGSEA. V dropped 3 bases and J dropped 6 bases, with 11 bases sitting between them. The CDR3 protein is CSVDVTSDGYTF. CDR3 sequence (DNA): TGCAGCGTTGATGTCACCTCTGATGGCTACACCTTC.

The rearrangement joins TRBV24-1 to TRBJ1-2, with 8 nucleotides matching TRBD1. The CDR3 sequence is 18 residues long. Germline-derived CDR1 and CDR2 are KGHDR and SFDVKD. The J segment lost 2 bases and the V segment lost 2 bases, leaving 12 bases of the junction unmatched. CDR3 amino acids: CATSDSGGQGDLNYGYTF. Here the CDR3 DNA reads TGTGCCACCAGTGATTCCGGTGGACAGGGCGATTTGAACTATGGCTACACCTTC.

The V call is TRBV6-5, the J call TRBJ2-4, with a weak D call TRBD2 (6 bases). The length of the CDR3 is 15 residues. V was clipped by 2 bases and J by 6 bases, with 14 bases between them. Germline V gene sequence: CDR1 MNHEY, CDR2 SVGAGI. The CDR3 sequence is CASSYAEGYANIQYF. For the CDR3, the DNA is TGTGCCAGCAGTTACGCGGAGGGCTACGCAAACATTCAGTACTTC.

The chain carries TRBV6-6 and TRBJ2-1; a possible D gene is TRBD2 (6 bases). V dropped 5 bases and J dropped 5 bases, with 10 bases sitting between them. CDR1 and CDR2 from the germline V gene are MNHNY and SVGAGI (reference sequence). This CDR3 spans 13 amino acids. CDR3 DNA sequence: TGTGCCAGCAGTGGCGGGAATGACAATGAGCAGTTCTTC. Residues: CASSGGNDNEQFF.

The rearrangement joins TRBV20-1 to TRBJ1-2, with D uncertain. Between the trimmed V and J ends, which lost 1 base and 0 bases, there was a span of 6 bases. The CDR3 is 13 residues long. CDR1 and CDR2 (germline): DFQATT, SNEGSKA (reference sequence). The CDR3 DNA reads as TGCAGTGCTAGAGGGACTTCTAACTATGGCTACACCTTC. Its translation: CSARGTSNYGYTF.

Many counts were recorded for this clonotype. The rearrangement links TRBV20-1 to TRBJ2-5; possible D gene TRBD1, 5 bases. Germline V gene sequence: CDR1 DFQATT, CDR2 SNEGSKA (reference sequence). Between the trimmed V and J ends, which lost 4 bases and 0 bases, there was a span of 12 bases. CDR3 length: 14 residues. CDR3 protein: CSATLLGDQETQYF. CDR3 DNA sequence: TGCAGTGCTACCCTCCTAGGGGACCAAGAGACCCAGTACTTC.

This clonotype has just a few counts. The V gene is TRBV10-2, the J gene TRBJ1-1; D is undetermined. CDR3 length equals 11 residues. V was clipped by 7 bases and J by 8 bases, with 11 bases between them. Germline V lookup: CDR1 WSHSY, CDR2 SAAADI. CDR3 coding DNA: TGCGCCAGCAAAGAGGGATACGAAGCTTTCTTT. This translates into CASKEGYEAFF.

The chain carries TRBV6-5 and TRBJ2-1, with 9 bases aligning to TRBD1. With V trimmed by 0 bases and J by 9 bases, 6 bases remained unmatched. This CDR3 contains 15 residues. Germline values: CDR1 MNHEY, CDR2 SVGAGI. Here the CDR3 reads CASSYSPQGASEQFF. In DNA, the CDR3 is TGTGCCAGCAGTTACTCGCCACAGGGGGCAAGTGAGCAGTTCTTC.

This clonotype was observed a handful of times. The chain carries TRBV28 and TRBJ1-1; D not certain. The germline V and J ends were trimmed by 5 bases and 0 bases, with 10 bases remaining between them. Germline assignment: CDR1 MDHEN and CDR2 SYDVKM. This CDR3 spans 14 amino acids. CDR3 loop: CASSPPIMNTEAFF. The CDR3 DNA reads TGTGCCAGCAGTCCGCCGATAATGAACACTGAAGCTTTCTTT.

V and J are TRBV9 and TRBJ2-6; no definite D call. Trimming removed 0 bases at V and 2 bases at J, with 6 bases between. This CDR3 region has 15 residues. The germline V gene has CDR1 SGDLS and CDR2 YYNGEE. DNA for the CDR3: TGTGCCAGCAGCGTAGTAAATACTGGGGCCAACGTCCTGACTTTC. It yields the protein CASSVVNTGANVLTF.

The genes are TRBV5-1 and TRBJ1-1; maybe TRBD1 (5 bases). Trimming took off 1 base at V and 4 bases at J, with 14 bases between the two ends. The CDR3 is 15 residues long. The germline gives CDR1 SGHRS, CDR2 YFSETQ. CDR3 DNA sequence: TGCGCCAGCAGCTTGCAGGGACCCCAGAGCACTGAAGCTTTCTTT. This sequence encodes CASSLQGPQSTEAFF. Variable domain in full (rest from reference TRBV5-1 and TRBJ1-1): KAGVTQTPRYLIKTRGQQVTLSCSPISGHRSVSWYQQTPGQGLQFLFEYFSETQRNKGNFPGRFSGRQFSNSRSEMNVSTLELGDSALYLCASSLQGPQSTEAFFGQGTRLTVV.